This entry lists 9 T cell receptor beta chains sequenced from one sample in a study of shared clonotypes between healthy human individuals. Profiling relied on immunoSEQ multiplex PCR, and the TCRdb table lists in-frame clones only, not all of them. The table includes about 1.5 million clones, nearly 99% detected once. The specimen sequenced was naive CD4+ T cells sorted from blood. Subset specified: CD45RA+ positively selected. All receptors come from a man aged 25-40 years in good health.

CDR3 protein: CASSLTRGLNTEAFF. CDR3 sequence (DNA): TGCGCCAGCAGCTTGACCCGGGGGTTGAACACTGAAGCTTTCTTT. V is TRBV5-1 and J is TRBJ1-1; weak D call: TRBD1 (5 bases). CDR3 length: 15 amino acids. The V gene's germline CDR1 is SGHRS and CDR2 YFSETQ. V lost 1 base and J 0 bases, leaving 10 bases between the germline ends.

The J gene is TRBJ2-3, the V gene TRBV10-3; a possible D gene is TRBD2 (7 bases). Trimming took off 4 bases at V and 6 bases at J, with 20 bases between the two ends. This CDR3 comprises 16 residues. CDR1 and CDR2 from the germline V gene are ENHRY and SYGVKD. The CDR3 DNA follows: TGTGCCATCAGTGGGGGGCAGCGGGGAAAGTACGATACGCAGTATTTT. Encoded protein: CAISGGQRGKYDTQYF.

CDR3 bases: TGTGCCAGCAGCTCAAACTTTGGGACCAGCTATGGCTACACCTTC. This translates into CASSSNFGTSYGYTF. The V and J genes are TRBV5-4 and TRBJ1-2; TRBD1 is a possible D gene (5 bases). Germline V gives CDR1 SGHNT, CDR2 YYREEE (reference sequence). With 3 bases removed from V and 4 bases from J, the gap between germline ends came to 16 bases. This CDR3 comprises 15 residues.

The rearrangement uses TRBV7-9 and TRBJ2-5; D might be TRBD1 (5 bases). The CDR3 loop spans 15 amino acids. V dropped 3 bases and J dropped 2 bases, with 13 bases sitting between them. From germline, CDR1 is SEHNR and CDR2 FQNEAQ (reference sequence). CDR3 amino acids: CASSFGSTVQETQYF. CDR3 sequence (DNA): TGTGCCAGCAGCTTTGGGTCGACAGTTCAAGAGACCCAGTACTTC.

This chain joins TRBV30 and TRBJ2-1; maybe TRBD2 (5 bases). Germline CDR1 and CDR2: GTSNPN and SVGIG (reference sequence). This CDR3 is built from 12 residues. The V end lost 3 bases, the J end lost 9 bases, and 12 bases lay between the germline ends. The CDR3 spells CAWSPPGFEQFF. The CDR3 nucleotides are TGTGCCTGGAGCCCCCCGGGGTTTGAGCAGTTCTTC.

CDR3 DNA: TGCGCCAGCAGTGAGAGCTGGGGAATCCCCTACGAGCAGTACTTC. Translated, it gives CASSESWGIPYEQYF. The rearrangement uses TRBV10-1 and TRBJ2-7; D remains ambiguous. The ends were cut back, 2 bases at V and 2 bases at J, with 13 bases in the middle. Germline CDR1 and CDR2: WNHNN and SYGVQD (reference sequence). The CDR3 length is 15 residues.

The rearrangement joins TRBV10-2 to TRBJ2-7, with 8 bases matching TRBD1. There are 16 residues in the CDR3. The germline V gene encodes CDR1 WSHSY and CDR2 SAAADI. Trimming removed 0 bases from V and 3 bases from J; junction bases left unmatched: 7. The CDR3 DNA follows: TGCGCCAGCAGTGAGTCGGGGGGACAGGAGCTCTACGAGCAGTACTTC. This sequence encodes CASSESGGQELYEQYF.

The V gene is TRBV6-5, the J gene TRBJ1-1; 7 nucleotides agree with TRBD1. In germline, CDR1 is MNHEY, CDR2 SVGAGI. The CDR3 totals 15 residues. Unmatched junction bases numbered 10, after V lost 5 bases and J lost 4 bases. The CDR3 sequence is CASSRTGQAGTEAFF. The CDR3 DNA is TGTGCCAGCAGTCGGACCGGACAGGCCGGCACTGAAGCTTTCTTT.

CDR3 nucleotides: TGTGCCAGCAGTGACGAGAGGGACAGTTGGCAGGCCCAGCATTTT. Translated: CASSDERDSWQAQHF. V and J are TRBV6-1 and TRBJ1-5; 7 bases agree with TRBD1. The CDR3 is made up of 15 amino acids. V dropped 3 bases and J dropped 11; count of bases not matched to a gene: 13. Germline CDR1 and CDR2: MNHNS and SASEGT.